This TCR beta chain stems from a study of control samples from healthy donors and cancer patients. Produced via immunoSEQ multiplex PCR; TCRdb's table is partial and in-frame only. The table includes fewer than 120,000 clones, around 89% detected once. The CDR3 is 13 amino acids. Between the trimmed V and J ends, which lost 4 bases and 2 bases, there was a span of 12 bases. CDR1 and CDR2 (germline): GTSNPN, SVGIG (reference sequence). This sequence originates from a woman aged 60-75 years with lung cancer. Sequencing was done on a sample of PBMCs. The rearrangement links TRBV30 to TRBJ2-7, with D maybe TRBD2 (6 bases). As DNA, the CDR3 is TGTGCCTGGAAACTAGCAATGACCTACGAGCAGTACTTC. Amino acids: CAWKLAMTYEQYF.